This T cell receptor (beta chain) derives from a study of cytomegalovirus exposure and HLA in healthy donors. Study overall: HLA-typed donors were the source of about 85 million unique TCRs, which an early data release held. General study points: Researchers reported that a few CMV-associated chains were confirmed in vitro as CMV antigen-specific.

Regarding this clone: Its antigen is unidentified.

The PCR contained 60 Vbeta and 13 Jbeta primers. The protocol was immunoSEQ multiplex PCR, while the TCRdb copy is restricted to in-frame clones and leaves out a portion. Of 95,000 to 150,000 clones listed, roughly 82% are singletons. V shed 4 bases and J 7 bases; nucleotides not matched to a gene: 8. CDR3 length equals 15 residues. CDR1 is SGHRS, CDR2 YFSETQ, per germline. Source material: PBMCs. This sequence was found in a woman in her sixties or seventies in good health and CMV-seropositive. The rearrangement links TRBV5-1 to TRBJ2-2; 9 bases agree with TRBD2. CDR3 DNA: TGCGCCAGCAGCGTTCAGCGGGAGGCCGACGGGGAGCTGTTTTTT. Translated, it gives CASSVQREADGELFF.